These T cell receptor beta chains were read from a single sample in a study of T cell changes during pregnancy in multiple sclerosis. Clones were sequenced by immunoSEQ multiplex PCR, and TCRdb holds only the in-frame ones, with some missing. The repertoire has tens of thousands of clones, around 93% of them found once; the top ten carry roughly 1%. This specimen consisted of peripheral blood, obtained in the first trimester of pregnancy. All receptors come from a female donor with multiple sclerosis, enrolled in a pregnancy study. CDR3s include the opening cysteine and the closing phenylalanine or tryptophan. D genes are given only for firm matches. The listing skips clone size in some rows; elsewhere it reads once, few, many or a size class.

>TRBV7-6|TRBJ2-7|-|once
TGTGCCAGCAGCTCAACCACAGGGGAGCAGTACTTC
CASSSTTGEQYF
>TRBV7-8|TRBJ1-2|-|-
TGTGCCAGCAGCTTAGATCAGGATGGCTACACCTTC
CASSLDQDGYTF
>TRBV5-4|TRBJ1-3|-|once
TGTGCCAGCAGCTTTGGCAGGGCGGGGGACACCATATATTTT
CASSFGRAGDTIYF
>TRBV18|TRBJ1-1|TRBD1|-
TGTGCCAGCTCACCTGGGACAGGGAACACTGAAGCTTTCTTT
CASSPGTGNTEAFF
>TRBV6-5|TRBJ2-1|TRBD2|-
TGTGCCAGCAATTCACTAGCGGGGGGATTTAATGAGCAGTTCTTC
CASNSLAGGFNEQFF
>TRBV10-3|TRBJ1-3|TRBD1|-
TGTGCCATCAGTCCGGGACAGGGTTCTGGAAACACCATATATTTT
CAISPGQGSGNTIYF
>TRBV28|TRBJ2-7|TRBD2|-
TGTGCCAGCAGTTTTTCGTGGGGGGGACTAGCGGGAGTGGGATCCTACGAGCAGTACTTC
CASSFSWGGLAGVGSYEQYF
>TRBV10-3|TRBJ2-7|TRBD1|-
TGTGCCATCAGTGAGCCCGGGACAGGGATAAGGTACGAGCAGTACTTC
CAISEPGTGIRYEQYF
>TRBV5-1|TRBJ2-2|-|-
TGCGCCAGCAGCTTGGTAGCCAGCACCGGGGAGCTGTTTTTT
CASSLVASTGELFF
>TRBV19|TRBJ1-1|-|-
TGTGCCAGTAGTTTACGGGTGAGGACTGAAGCTTTCTTT
CASSLRVRTEAFF
>TRBV7-9|TRBJ2-1|-|-
TGTGCCAGCAGCTTAAGCGGTAATGAGCAGTTCTTC
CASSLSGNEQFF
>TRBV5-1|TRBJ1-1|TRBD1|-
TGCGCCAGCAGCTACCGACAGGGGGTAGCTGAAGCTTTCTTT
CASSYRQGVAEAFF
>TRBV10-3|TRBJ1-2|TRBD1|-
TGTGCCATCAGTGTTGAACAGGGGGTTGGCTATGGCTACACCTTC
CAISVEQGVGYGYTF
>TRBV5-1|TRBJ2-5|-|once
TGCGCCAGCAGCGCACAGGGTCAAGAGACCCAGTACTTC
CASSAQGQETQYF
>TRBV6-5|TRBJ2-5|TRBD1|-
TGTGCCAGCAGTTACGCGACAGGGTCCGGGGAGACCCAGTACTTC
CASSYATGSGETQYF